The 2 T cell receptor beta chains below come from one sample, sequenced in a study of T cell responses to AZD1222 COVID-19 vaccine. Generated by immunoSEQ multiplex PCR, the TCRdb table keeps only in-frame clones and is missing some. Among 250,000 to 300,000 clones listed, around 93% were seen once. Sequenced here: peripheral blood, sampled 28 days after the second AZD1222 dose. The receptors originated from an adult who received the AZD1222 COVID-19 vaccine.

This clone was seen only once. J is TRBJ2-7 and V is TRBV13; tentative D call: TRBD1 (6 bases). This CDR3 is 15 amino acids long. Trimming removed 0 bases at V and 2 bases at J, with 11 bases between. Germline V gives CDR1 PRHDT, CDR2 FYEKMQ (reference sequence). The CDR3 coding sequence is TGTGCCAGCAGCTTAGGAGTAGGGGGAACCTACGAGCAGTACTTC. Amino acids: CASSLGVGGTYEQYF. Filled out from reference TRBV13 and TRBJ2-7, the complete variable domain reads AAGVIQSPRHLIKEKRETATLKCYPIPRHDTVYWYQQGPGQDPQFLISFYEKMQSDKGSIPDRFSAQQFSDYHSELNMSSLELGDSALYFCASSLGVGGTYEQYFGPGTRLTVT.

This chain uses TRBV5-1 with TRBJ2-2; the D is unclear. Germline lookup yields CDR1 SGHRS and CDR2 YFSETQ. Trimming shortened V by 0 bases and J by 0 bases, and 15 bases separated the two germline ends. CDR3 length: 18 amino acids. Here the CDR3 reads CASSLDGWAAANTGELFF. The CDR3 DNA reads TGCGCCAGCAGCTTGGATGGGTGGGCGGCCGCGAACACCGGGGAGCTGTTTTTT.